This is a list of T cell receptor beta chains from one sample in a study of cytomegalovirus exposure and HLA in healthy donors. Libraries were prepared by immunoSEQ multiplex PCR; TCRdb keeps only in-frame clonotypes and omits some of them. The sample lists some 120,000 clones; just over 15% were seen once. The sequencing input was PBMCs. Receptor source: a woman aged 18-29 years in good health and CMV-seronegative. The CDR3 runs from the conserved cysteine through the conserved F or W.

v_gene: TRBV6-1; j_gene: TRBJ2-2; CDR3aa: CASSELYRTSNTGELFF
v_gene: TRBV5-1; j_gene: TRBJ2-2; CDR3aa: CASSSDWDSLGELFF
v_gene: TRBV6-6; j_gene: TRBJ2-1; CDR3aa: CASRSGANEQFF
v_gene: TRBV18; j_gene: TRBJ1-4; CDR3aa: CASSPTGPNEKLFF
v_gene: TRBV4-2; j_gene: TRBJ2-1; CDR3aa: CASSQKGDSYNEQFF
v_gene: TRBV7-9; j_gene: TRBJ2-1; CDR3aa: CAGTSRNEQFF
v_gene: TRBV5-1; j_gene: TRBJ2-2; CDR3aa: CASSPALGDTGELFF
v_gene: TRBV30; j_gene: TRBJ2-2; CDR3aa: CAAKWGGDAGELFF
v_gene: TRBV7-9; j_gene: TRBJ2-3; CDR3aa: CASSLVRGLTDTQYF
v_gene: TRBV15; j_gene: TRBJ2-1; CDR3aa: CATSGGGPGKGNEQFF
v_gene: TRBV28; j_gene: TRBJ1-2; CDR3aa: CASTGYLGGEGYTF